This TCR beta chain was sequenced for a study of shared clonotypes between healthy human individuals. Study-level points and caveats: Only a few donors were included, so the genetic and exposure-history diversity represented was limited.

Clones were read by immunoSEQ multiplex PCR, and TCRdb kept only the in-frame ones, dropping some. The repertoire holds about 2.1 million clones, just under 95% seen once, with more than 1.5% in the top ten. The table lists this clone with a few counts. What it binds is not known. As defined, naive CD8 cells were CD45RO-negative and positively selected for CCR7, with terminally differentiated effector memory CD45RA+ cells excluded. In germline, CDR1 is SGHVS, CDR2 FNYEAQ. This CDR3 is built from 15 residues. V was pared by 5 bases and J by 3 bases, with 1 base of the junction left unmatched. Source material: naive CD8+ T cells from PBMCs. V and J are TRBV7-6 and TRBJ2-3, with 14 positions matching TRBD2. The sequence was collected from a man between 18 and 35 years old in good health. Some clones in this sample may be carry-over from other donors' samples. CDR3 residues: CASSRTSGRTDTQYF. As DNA, the CDR3 is TGTGCCAGCAGCCGGACTAGCGGGAGGACAGATACGCAGTATTTT.